What follows are 6 T cell receptor beta chains derived from one specimen sequenced in a study of cytomegalovirus exposure and HLA in healthy donors. The table came from immunoSEQ multiplex PCR; TCRdb's copy has only in-frame clones and leaves some out. The table records tens of thousands of clones, over 80% of them present only once. The sequenced sample consisted of PBMCs. The receptors stem from a man between 25 and 39 years old in good health and CMV-seronegative.

Points on this clone: Germline and junction disagree at one end, which may indicate a read error. The V gene is TRBV7-7, the J gene TRBJ2-1; 7 bases agree with TRBD2. Looked up from germline, CDR1 is SSHAT and CDR2 is FNYEAQ (reference sequence). The CDR3 length is 15 residues. CDR3 sequence: CASSLGASGHNEQFF. As DNA, the CDR3 is TGTGCTAGCAGCTTAGGGGCTAGCGGCCACAATGAGCAGTTCTTC.

This clone was counted a single time. The V and J genes are TRBV4-2 and TRBJ2-5; 9 nucleotides match TRBD2. Germline V gene lookup returns CDR1 LGHNA and CDR2 YNFKEQ. J was trimmed by 5 bases and V by 0 bases; bases with no gene match: 7. The CDR3 length is 16 residues. CDR3 residues: CASSQEGGRASETQYF. Here the CDR3 DNA reads TGTGCCAGCAGCCAAGAAGGCGGGAGGGCCTCGGAGACCCAGTACTTC.

V usage is TRBV7-6 and J usage is TRBJ2-3, with TRBD2 matching over 7 bases. Trimming cost V 5 bases and J 6 bases; bases outside gene matches: 8. The V gene's germline CDR1 is SGHVS and CDR2 FNYEAQ. The CDR3 has 14 amino acids. The CDR3 nucleotides read TGTGCCAGCAGCCCCTGGGACTACTCGGATACGCAGTATTTT. Its translation is CASSPWDYSDTQYF.

In its sample, this clone was seen a few times. The rearrangement links TRBV7-6 to TRBJ2-2, with 9 bases lining up with TRBD1. Germline CDR1 reads SGHVS; CDR2 reads FNYEAQ. After removal of 7 bases from V and 5 bases from J, the junction contained 5 bases not matched to a gene. CDR3 size: 14 residues. In DNA form, the CDR3 reads TGTGCCAGCAAAGCCGGACAGGGGACCGGGGAGCTGTTTTTT. This encodes CASKAGQGTGELFF.

This chain links TRBV11-2 with TRBJ1-1; D remains unclear. Trimming removed 1 base at V and 9 bases at J, with 9 bases between. This CDR3 is built from 12 residues. The germline V gene has CDR1 SGHAT and CDR2 FQNNGV. CDR3 bases: TGTGCCAGCAGCTTAGGGTCAGGTAAAGCTTTCTTT. Residues: CASSLGSGKAFF.

This rearrangement joins TRBV9 to TRBJ1-1, with TRBD1 identical over 7 bases. Germline values: CDR1 SGDLS, CDR2 YYNGEE. The CDR3 loop spans 14 amino acids. The trim removed 3 bases at V and 4 bases at J, leaving 6 bases unmatched. In DNA form, the CDR3 reads TGTGCCAGCAGCGGCCGGGAGGGGGCCACTGAAGCTTTCTTT. Translating gives CASSGREGATEAFF.